This TCR beta chain was documented in a study of T-cell memory formation after mild COVID-19. Study outcomes and limitations: Pre-infection memory held some responding clones, suggesting pre-existing cross-reactive T cells responded. Those CD4+ clones that contracted were mainly in CM and EM (CD8+ ones in EMRA).

Libraries for TCRalpha and TCRbeta carried sample barcodes and unique molecular identifiers via 5'RACE. In TCRdb, the 5' RACE reads were re-called with MiXCR into one record per CDR3 protein. The repertoire holds 250,000 to 400,000 distinct CDR3 sequences, with 14% as singletons. Comment on this clonotype: The target antigen is unknown.

The CDR3 sequence is 19 residues long. The chain links TRBV21-1 to TRBJ2-2; TRBD1 is taken as the D call from the table, unchecked against the DNA. TRBV21-1 is classified as a pseudogene. The receptor comes from a man younger than 35 who had mild COVID-19 (a few samples of this study predate the infection). Cell type and time point are not known. The specimen was PBMCs or a T cell subset sorted from them (not recorded which). Here the CDR3 reads CASSKISGTGGAYTGELFF. As DNA, the CDR3 is TGTGCCAGCAGCAAAATCTCCGGGACAGGGGGCGCGTACACCGGGGAGCTGTTTTTT.